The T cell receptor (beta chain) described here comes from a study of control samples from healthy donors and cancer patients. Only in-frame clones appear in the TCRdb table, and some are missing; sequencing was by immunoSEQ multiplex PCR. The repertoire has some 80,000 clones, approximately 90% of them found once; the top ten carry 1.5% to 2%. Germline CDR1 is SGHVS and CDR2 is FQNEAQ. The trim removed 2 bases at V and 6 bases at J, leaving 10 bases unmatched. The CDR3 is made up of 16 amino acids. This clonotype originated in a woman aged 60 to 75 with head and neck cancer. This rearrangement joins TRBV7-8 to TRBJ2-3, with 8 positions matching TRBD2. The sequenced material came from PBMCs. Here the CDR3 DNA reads TGTGCCAGCAGCTTAAGCGCGGGAGGCGGCCCTGATACGCAGTATTTT. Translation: CASSLSAGGGPDTQYF.